This entry features one TCR beta chain sequence. The data were obtained in a study of blood T cell repertoires in COVID-19. About the research overall: COVID-19 samples from acute and convalescent phases originated in the United States, Italy and Spain. Sources were T cells, B-cell-depleted T cells, or PBMCs; the material itself was cDNA or gDNA.

Sequencing was performed with immunoSEQ multiplex PCR; in TCRdb, only in-frame clones are kept and a portion is missing. The repertoire holds about 98,000 clones, with about 86% as singletons. This CDR3 spans 13 amino acids. The germline V gene encodes CDR1 MGHDK and CDR2 SYGVNS. The V gene lost 5 bases and the J gene lost 5 bases, with 12 bases spanning the gap. The source material was peripheral blood. This clonotype originated in a man aged 55 to 70 with acute or convalescent COVID-19. The V gene is TRBV25-1, the J gene TRBJ1-2; D is perhaps TRBD1 (5 bases). The CDR3 bases are TGTGCCAGCAGTCCCCAGGGTGCGTATGGCTACACCTTC. This encodes CASSPQGAYGYTF.